This T cell receptor (beta chain) was identified in a study of cytomegalovirus exposure and HLA in healthy donors. General study points: It was assumed in the presence/absence analyses that sequencing depth was roughly uniform across donors. On later analysis, the bulk of CMV-associated TCR beta chains appeared to be HLA-restricted. Most observed TCR sequences were rare, whereas some public TCRs were detected in many donors.

13 Jbeta primers and 60 Vbeta primers were used for the PCR. Produced via immunoSEQ multiplex PCR; TCRdb's table is partial and in-frame only. This repertoire shows tens of thousands of clones, approximately 57% found once; its top ten account for around 5%. To note about this clone: Antigen specificity is unknown.

Germline V gives CDR1 KGHSY, CDR2 FQNENV. The CDR3 has 20 residues. V gave up 4 bases and J gave up 0 bases; unmatched junction bases: 14. The sequence came from a man aged 25-45 years in good health and CMV-seropositive. The source material was PBMCs. The V gene is TRBV16, the J gene TRBJ1-4; 10 bases fit TRBD1. The CDR3: CASSLLMPGQGIATNEKLFF. The CDR3 DNA reads as TGTGCCAGCAGCCTGTTAATGCCGGGACAGGGGATTGCAACTAATGAAAAACTGTTTTTT.